This TCR beta chain was documented in a study of graft-versus-host responses after intestinal transplantation. Findings and caveats of the study: The highest levels of circulating GvH clones went along with early declines in HvG clones after transplant.

The junction had 5 bases not matched to a gene; V was cut back by 0 bases and J by 3 bases. The length of the CDR3 is 15 residues. Looked up from germline, CDR1 is SGHVS and CDR2 is FQNEAQ. Profiled with immunoSEQ multiplex PCR; TCRdb holds only in-frame clones, not every one. The repertoire consists of tens of thousands of clones, with over 85% occurring once and the leading ten covering 5% to 7%. As regards this clone: Its antigen is still unknown.

The sequences come from PBMCs, collected more than 750 days after a first intestinal transplant, on the day of a second. This TCR came from a human patient who received an intestinal transplant, so some T cells may come from the graft donor. This chain uses TRBV7-8 with TRBJ2-7, with 7 bases aligning to TRBD1. CDR3 sequence: CASSLAEGGYYEQYF. CDR3 DNA sequence: TGTGCCAGCAGCTTAGCGGAAGGGGGCTACTACGAGCAGTACTTC.